Sequencing of this T cell receptor (beta chain) was carried out in a study of response to subunit inactivated influenza vaccine. Study outcomes and limitations: Authors suggested that a seasonal influenza vaccination recruits few new T cells each time.

With regard to this clonotype: Its cognate antigen is unknown.

In TCRdb, the RT-PCR reads were re-called with MiXCR into one record per CDR3 protein. The profile shows 560,000 or so distinct CDR3 sequences, approximately 7.7% of them singletons. Germline CDR1 reads LGHDT; CDR2 reads YNNKEL (reference sequence). The CDR3 has 15 amino acids. The trim removed 6 bases at V and 6 bases at J, leaving 5 bases unmatched. The material was PBMCs from blood, obtained around 25 months after vaccination. This sequence joins TRBV3-1 and TRBJ2-1; 13 bases line up with TRBD2. The clonotype originates from a man aged 45-69 years who received an inactivated influenza vaccine. CDR3 sequence (DNA): TGTGCCAGCAGTTCACTAGCGGGAGGGGTCAATGAGCAGTTCTTC. It specifies CASSSLAGGVNEQFF.